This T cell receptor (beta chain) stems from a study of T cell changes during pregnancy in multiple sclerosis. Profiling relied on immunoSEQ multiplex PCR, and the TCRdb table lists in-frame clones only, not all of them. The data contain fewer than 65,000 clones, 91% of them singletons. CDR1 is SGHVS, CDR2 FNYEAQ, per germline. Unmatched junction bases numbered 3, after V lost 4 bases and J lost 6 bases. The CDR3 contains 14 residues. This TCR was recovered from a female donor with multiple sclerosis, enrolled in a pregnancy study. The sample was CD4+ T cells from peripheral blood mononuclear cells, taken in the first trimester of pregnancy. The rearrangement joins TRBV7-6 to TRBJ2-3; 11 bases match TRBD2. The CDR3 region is CASSSLAGVDTQYF. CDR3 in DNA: TGTGCCAGCAGCTCACTAGCGGGGGTGGATACGCAGTATTTT.